These 13 T cell receptor beta chains came from one sample sequenced in a study of T cells in Graves' hyperthyroidism and ophthalmopathy (dated by TCRdb to the late 2010s). Library method: multiplex PCR. The run used an Illumina HiSeq 2000. The TCR beta CDR3 regions were amplified from RNA transcripts. For the first round of RT-PCR on the TCR CDR3, the HTBI primer set was used together with the Qiagen OneStep RT-PCR kit. TCRdb trimmed public reads at Q25 via fastp, called clones via MiXCR and kept in-frame beta chains. Each entry merges the rows of one CDR3 protein and shows their most common DNA and genes. Here the sample has hundreds of thousands of distinct CDR3 sequences; under 15% occur a single time. 9.2% of the sample is in the top ten clones. Sequencing was done on a sample of blood. All receptors come from a young woman with Graves' hyperthyroidism.

This clonotype was picked up many times. The chain carries TRBV28 and TRBJ2-7; possible D gene TRBD1, 5 bases. Per germline, CDR1 MDHEN and CDR2 SYDVKM. The CDR3 is 15 amino acids. Trimming removed 3 bases from V and 3 bases from J, with 15 bases in between. CDR3 sequence reads: CASSFYTIRGYEQYF. The CDR3 DNA follows: TGTGCCAGCAGTTTCTATACTATAAGGGGCTACGAGCAGTACTTC.

This clonotype was detected a few times. The chain carries TRBV5-1 and TRBJ1-6; D gene unclear. The CDR3 has 17 amino acids. Trimming took off 4 bases at V and 2 bases at J, with 16 bases between the two ends. Germline V gene sequence: CDR1 SGHRS, CDR2 YFSETQ. The DNA for the CDR3 is TGCGCCAGCAGCCCCGGTATGGTCACAGCCTATAATTCACCCCTCCACTTT. It yields the protein CASSPGMVTAYNSPLHF.

This clonotype has ten or more counts. The chain is built from TRBV12-3 or TRBV12-4 and TRBJ1-2; the D gene is possibly TRBD1 (6 bases). Trimming cost V 6 bases and J 2 bases, with 10 bases left between them. CDR3 size: 13 residues. Here the CDR3 DNA reads TGTGCCAGCAGACAGGGAGGGAACTATGGCTACACCTTC. Translated, it gives CASRQGGNYGYTF.

This clonotype was counted many times. For the CDR3, the DNA is TGTGCCAGCAGCTTCACAGGGATGGGCACAGATACGCAGTATTTT. Protein: CASSFTGMGTDTQYF. The chain uses TRBV5-6 and TRBJ2-3; maybe TRBD1 (6 bases). The CDR3 totals 15 residues. Per germline, CDR1 SGHDT and CDR2 YYEEEE. Deletions cut 2 bases from V and 1 base from J, with 11 bases between.

This chain uses TRBV6-2 or TRBV6-3 with TRBJ2-5, with TRBD2 identical over 14 bases. The CDR3 extends over 18 amino acids. CDR1 and CDR2 from the germline V gene are MNHEY and SVGEGT. The V and J ends lost 0 bases and 4 bases, in that order; junction bases with no gene match: 7. This CDR3 is CASSYSTSGGAGRETQYF. The CDR3, as DNA: TGTGCCAGCAGTTACTCGACTAGCGGGGGGGCCGGGAGAGAGACCCAGTACTTC.

This clonotype showed up many times. This chain links TRBV20-1 with TRBJ2-7; D is perhaps TRBD1 or TRBD2 (6 bases each). Germline V gene lookup returns CDR1 DFQATT and CDR2 SNEGSKA (reference sequence). The V end was cut by 0 bases, the J end by 3 bases, with 12 bases between. CDR3 length equals 14 residues. The CDR3 is CSARDSGAIYEQYF. CDR3 sequence (DNA): TGCAGTGCTAGAGATTCGGGGGCGATCTACGAGCAGTACTTC.

This clonotype came up many times. This rearrangement joins TRBV7-2 to TRBJ2-7; D not resolved. This CDR3 spans 15 amino acids. Trimming removed 5 bases at V and 4 bases at J, with 18 bases between. Germline CDR1 is SGHTA and CDR2 is FQGNSA. CDR3 loop: CASSRTSGEVYEQYF. CDR3 in DNA: TGTGCCAGCAGCCGGACGTCGGGCGAGGTTTACGAGCAGTACTTC.

This clonotype has ten or more counts. The chain is built from TRBV27 and TRBJ1-3, with TRBD1 identical over 8 bases. Germline assignment: CDR1 MNHEY and CDR2 SMNVEV (reference sequence). V gave up 6 bases and J gave up 0 bases; unmatched junction bases: 4. This CDR3 contains 15 residues. The CDR3 sequence is CASRLQGGSGNTIYF. The CDR3 coding sequence is TGTGCCAGCAGACTACAGGGGGGCTCTGGAAACACCATATATTTT.

This clonotype has a count of ten or more. The CDR3 loop reads CASSLEGQGTDTQYF. The CDR3 nucleotides are TGTGCCAGCAGCTTGGAGGGACAGGGGACAGATACGCAGTATTTT. The chain combines TRBV5-6 with TRBJ2-3, with TRBD1 matching 10 bases. The CDR3 runs to 15 residues. Germline assignment: CDR1 SGHDT and CDR2 YYEEEE. V lost 0 bases to trimming and J lost 3 bases; unmatched junction nucleotides: 1.

The CDR3 region is CAWSLAGASVNYNEQFF. The CDR3 DNA reads as TGTGCCTGGAGCCTCGCGGGGGCTAGCGTGAACTACAATGAGCAGTTCTTC. The rearrangement joins TRBV30 to TRBJ2-1; tentatively, D is TRBD2 (7 bases). The germline CDR1 and CDR2 sequences are GTSNPN and SVGIG (reference sequence). The CDR3 is 17 amino acids. The V and J ends lost 3 bases and 3 bases respectively, with 21 bases between them.

The sample holds many counts of this clonotype. The chain joins TRBV10-3 to TRBJ1-2; 9 bases map to TRBD1. Losses at the gene ends were 8 bases for V and 6 bases for J; bases not matched to a gene: 7. CDR1 is ENHRY and CDR2 is SYGVKD in the germline V gene. This CDR3 region has 13 residues. The CDR3 bases are TGTGCCATCGACTTGGGACAGGGTAATGGCTACACCTTC. It is translated as CAIDLGQGNGYTF.

There are many counts of this clonotype. The chain joins TRBV28 to TRBJ2-5; TRBD2 is a possible D gene (6 bases). Trimming cost V 5 bases and J 2 bases, with 12 bases left between them. This CDR3 region has 14 residues. Germline CDR1 reads MDHEN; CDR2 reads SYDVKM. CDR3 sequence (DNA): TGTGCCAGCAGTCGGCGGGACGGGCAAGAGACCCAGTACTTC. As protein: CASSRRDGQETQYF.

This clonotype was counted at least ten times. The V call is TRBV27, the J call TRBJ1-2; no clear D. The CDR3 loop spans 12 amino acids. Germline CDR1 reads MNHEY; CDR2 reads SMNVEV (reference sequence). V was clipped by 4 bases and J by 8 bases, with 11 bases between them. CDR3 loop: CASSSPRGGYTF. DNA of the CDR3: TGTGCCAGCAGTTCCCCACGGGGAGGCTACACCTTC.